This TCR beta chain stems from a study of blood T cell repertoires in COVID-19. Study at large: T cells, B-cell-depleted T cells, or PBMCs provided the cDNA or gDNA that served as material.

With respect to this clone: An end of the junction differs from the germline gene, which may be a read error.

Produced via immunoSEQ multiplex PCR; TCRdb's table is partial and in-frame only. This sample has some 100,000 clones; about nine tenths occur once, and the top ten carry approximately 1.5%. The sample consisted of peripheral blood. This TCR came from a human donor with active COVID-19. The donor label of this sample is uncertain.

The CDR3 sequence is CDQGSAYEQYF. CDR3 DNA: TGCGATCAGGGGAGCGCCTACGAGCAGTACTTC. The gene calls are TRBV30 and TRBJ2-7, with D tentatively TRBD1 (6 bases). The length of the CDR3 is 11 residues. CDR1 and CDR2 (germline): GTSNPN, SVGIG (reference sequence).